One and the same sample provided the 22 T cell receptor beta chains below, sequenced in a study of blood T cells in healthy people across ages. The second PCR ran about 6 to 12 cycles with a sample-barcoded 5' primer and J-beta primers. TCRdb recomputed calls from the 5' RACE reads with MiXCR, one row per CDR3 protein. The sample consists of over a million distinct CDR3 sequences, 55% to 75% of them appearing once. The material sequenced was blood. Every receptor here comes from a man aged 18-30 years in good health.

This clonotype has just a few counts. This chain uses TRBV12-3 or TRBV12-4 with TRBJ1-1; tentative D call: TRBD1 (5 bases). V was trimmed by 3 bases and J by 4 bases, leaving 12 bases between them. This CDR3 has 14 amino acids. CDR3 protein: CASSLKGSGTEAFF. The CDR3 DNA reads as TGTGCCAGCAGTTTGAAGGGGTCGGGCACTGAAGCTTTCTTT.

The rearrangement uses TRBV14 and TRBJ1-4, with TRBD1 matching 7 bases. CDR3 length: 14 amino acids. The germline V gene has CDR1 SGHDN and CDR2 FVKESK. V shed 4 bases and J 7 bases; nucleotides not matched to a gene: 6. The CDR3 spells CASSRRTGSEKLFF. As DNA, the CDR3 is TGTGCCAGCAGCCGAAGGACAGGTAGTGAAAAACTGTTTTTT.

The CDR3 DNA sequence: TGCAGCGTTGAGGGGGGCTGGAACACTGAAGCTTTCTTT. Its protein is CSVEGGWNTEAFF. The rearrangement links TRBV29-1 to TRBJ1-1, with D perhaps TRBD1 (6 bases). CDR1 and CDR2 (germline): SQVTM, ANQGSEA. This CDR3 is 13 amino acids long. V shed 3 bases and J shed 1 base, with 9 bases lying between them. The full variable domain, rest sourced from reference TRBV29-1 and TRBJ1-1, is SAVISQKPSRDICQRGTSLTIQCQVDSQVTMMFWYRQQPGQSLTLIATANQGSEATYESGFVIDKFPISRPNLTFSTLTVSNMSPEDSSIYLCSVEGGWNTEAFFGQGTRLTVV.

The sample holds one count of this clonotype. V is TRBV9 and J is TRBJ2-1; D call uncertain. The germline CDR1 and CDR2 sequences are SGDLS and YYNGEE. The V end was cut by 4 bases, the J end by 4 bases, with 18 bases between. The CDR3 loop spans 16 amino acids. Here the CDR3 DNA reads TGTGCCAGCAGCCCCAGGACGTCTCCCACTTACAATGAGCAGTTCTTC. It translates to CASSPRTSPTYNEQFF. Full variable domain (missing parts from reference TRBV9 and TRBJ2-1): DSGVTQTPKHLITATGQRVTLRCSPRSGDLSVYWYQQSLDQGLQFLIQYYNGEERAKGNILERFSAQQFPDLHSELNLSSLELGDSALYFCASSPRTSPTYNEQFFGPGTRLTVL.

The rearrangement links TRBV7-2 to TRBJ2-3; perhaps TRBD2 as D (5 bases). Germline assignment: CDR1 SGHTA and CDR2 FQGNSA. The CDR3 spans 16 residues. Trimming took off 1 base at V and 1 base at J, with 12 bases between the two ends. In DNA form, the CDR3 reads TGTGCCAGCAGCTTAGTTGGAGGTCAGGGCACAGATACGCAGTATTTT. Its protein product is CASSLVGGQGTDTQYF. Full variable domain (missing parts from reference TRBV7-2 and TRBJ2-3): GAGVSQSPSNKVTEKGKDVELRCDPISGHTALYWYRQSLGQGLEFLIYFQGNSAPDKSGLPSDRFSAERTGGSVSTLTIQRTQQEDSAVYLCASSLVGGQGTDTQYFGPGTRLTVL.

The chain combines TRBV10-2 with TRBJ1-2, with TRBD1 identical over 7 bases. The CDR3 consists of 13 residues. The germline V gene encodes CDR1 WSHSY and CDR2 SAAADI. The V gene end was trimmed by 6 bases and the J gene end by 10 bases; junction bases not matched to a gene: 11. CDR3 nucleotide sequence: TGCGCCAGCAGGGGGGACAGTGTTGGCGACTACACCTTC. This codes for CASRGDSVGDYTF.

The V gene is TRBV18, the J gene TRBJ2-5; perhaps D is TRBD1 or TRBD2 (5 bases each). The DNA matches TRBJ2-7 better at its end, which makes the J call doubtful. The CDR3 loop spans 17 amino acids. Germline V gene sequence: CDR1 KGHSH, CDR2 LQKENI. As DNA, the CDR3 is TGTGCCAGCTCACCACTATTCATACCGAGGGACGGCTACGAGCAGTACTTC. Translation: CASSPLFIPRDGYEQYF.

This chain links TRBV7-6 with TRBJ2-3; D remains unclear. Looked up from germline, CDR1 is SGHVS and CDR2 is FNYEAQ. The CDR3 is 13 amino acids. Between the trimmed V and J ends, which lost 5 bases and 3 bases, there was a span of 9 bases. The CDR3: CASSRYWTDTQYF. CDR3 DNA sequence: TGTGCCAGCAGCAGGTACTGGACAGATACGCAGTATTTT.

This clonotype was detected a few times. The chain carries TRBV2 and TRBJ2-5, with no clear D. The J call is in doubt because the DNA end fits TRBJ2-7 better. The CDR3 covers 13 residues. Germline-derived CDR1 and CDR2 are SNHLY and FYNNEI. The CDR3 is CASSLLISYEQYF. The CDR3 DNA follows: TGTGCCAGCAGTCTACTTATCTCCTACGAGCAGTACTTC.

The chain recombines TRBV7-2 with TRBJ2-3; 14 bases line up with TRBD2. The germline V gene encodes CDR1 SGHTA and CDR2 FQGNSA. The CDR3 runs to 15 residues. V gave up 5 bases and J gave up 10 bases; unmatched junction bases: 8. The CDR3: CASSAGLAGVEAQYF. The CDR3 coding sequence is TGTGCCAGCAGCGCGGGACTAGCGGGAGTTGAAGCGCAGTATTTT. Based on the CDR3 plus reference TRBV7-2 and TRBJ2-3, the full variable domain is GAGVSQSPSNKVTEKGKDVELRCDPISGHTALYWYRQSLGQGLEFLIYFQGNSAPDKSGLPSDRFSAERTGGSVSTLTIQRTQQEDSAVYLCASSAGLAGVEAQYFGPGTRLTVL.

This clonotype was counted only a few times. The chain is built from TRBV29-1 and TRBJ2-7; possibly TRBD1 for D (6 bases). The CDR3 contains 14 residues. V shed 4 bases and J shed 0 bases, with 13 bases lying between them. The V gene's germline CDR1 is SQVTM and CDR2 ANQGSEA. DNA for the CDR3: TGCAGCGTTGCTACAGGGCTCCACTCCTACGAGCAGTACTTC. Protein product: CSVATGLHSYEQYF.

This clonotype showed up just a few times. This chain links TRBV15 with TRBJ2-7; D is ambiguous. The CDR3 totals 16 residues. Deletions cut 0 bases from V and 3 bases from J, with 15 bases between. Germline values: CDR1 LNHNV, CDR2 YYDKDF (reference sequence). The DNA of the CDR3 is TGTGCCACCAGCAGAGATCAGAGTTGGGAATACTACGAGCAGTACTTC. It encodes CATSRDQSWEYYEQYF.

The J gene is TRBJ2-4, the V gene TRBV25-1; TRBD2 aligns across 13 bases. CDR3 length equals 16 residues. CDR1 is MGHDK and CDR2 is SYGVNS in the germline V gene. V shed 7 bases and J 8 bases; nucleotides not matched to a gene: 11. The CDR3 nucleotides are TGTGCCAGCAAGTCTTGGACTAGCGGGAGTGGGGACATTCAGTACTTC. As protein: CASKSWTSGSGDIQYF. The full variable domain, in which reference TRBV25-1 and TRBJ2-4 provide the parts outside the CDR3, is EADIYQTPRYLVIGTGKKITLECSQTMGHDKMYWYQQDPGMELHLIHYSYGVNSTEKGDLSSESTVSRIRTEHFPLTLESARPSHTSQYLCASKSWTSGSGDIQYFGAGTRLSVL.

V and J are TRBV6-5 and TRBJ1-1, with D perhaps matching TRBD1 (5 bases). Trimming took off 5 bases at V and 7 bases at J, with 20 bases between the two ends. Germline lookup yields CDR1 MNHEY and CDR2 SVGAGI. This CDR3 comprises 15 residues. The CDR3 is CASSHYITGVIEAFF. The CDR3 bases are TGTGCCAGCAGTCACTATATTACAGGAGTAATTGAAGCTTTCTTT.

This rearrangement joins TRBV29-1 to TRBJ1-2; tentatively, D is TRBD1 (5 bases). CDR1 is SQVTM, CDR2 ANQGSEA, per germline. The CDR3 consists of 12 residues. Trimming stripped 3 bases from V and 4 bases from J, with 9 bases between. The CDR3 spells CSVDGGAYGYTF. CDR3 DNA sequence: TGCAGCGTTGATGGGGGTGCCTATGGCTACACCTTC.

The V call is TRBV6-2 or TRBV6-3, the J call TRBJ2-2, with a tentative D call TRBD2 (6 bases). Trimming removed 4 bases from V and 3 bases from J, with 15 bases in between. Germline loops: CDR1 MNHEY, CDR2 SVGEGT. The CDR3 length is 16 residues. CDR3: CASSLGFAGYTGELFF. The CDR3 bases are TGTGCCAGCAGTTTGGGCTTTGCGGGGTACACCGGGGAGCTGTTTTTT.

The rearrangement joins TRBV5-1 to TRBJ2-2; 10 nucleotides align to TRBD2. The CDR3 extends over 16 amino acids. The germline CDR1 and CDR2 sequences are SGHRS and YFSETQ. The ends lost 4 bases at V and 4 bases at J; junction bases unmatched: 7. Here the CDR3 reads CASSTGLAEGTGELFF. CDR3 nucleotide sequence: TGCGCCAGCAGCACAGGACTAGCGGAGGGCACCGGGGAGCTGTTTTTT.

J is TRBJ2-1 and V is TRBV7-8, with a possible D match to TRBD2 (6 bases). V lost 5 bases, J lost 6 bases, and 20 bases lay in between. The germline V gene has CDR1 SGHVS and CDR2 FQNEAQ. The CDR3 is 16 amino acids. This chain's CDR3 is CASSPRAGLFGNEQFF. The CDR3 region has the DNA TGTGCCAGCAGCCCGCGGGCGGGATTATTCGGCAATGAGCAGTTCTTC. The complete variable domain, with remaining parts taken from reference TRBV7-8 and TRBJ2-1, reads GAGVSQSPRYKVAKRGQDVALRCDPISGHVSLFWYQQALGQGPEFLTYFQNEAQLDKSGLPSDRFFAERPEGSVSTLKIQRTQQEDSAVYLCASSPRAGLFGNEQFFGPGTRLTVL.

The chain links TRBV28 to TRBJ2-4, with D possibly being TRBD2 (5 bases). The J call may be in error: the DNA end matches TRBJ2-5 better. Per germline, CDR1 MDHEN and CDR2 SYDVKM. This CDR3 has 15 amino acids. CDR3 nucleotides: TGTGCCAGCAGTTACGGGCTAGCCGAGAGAGAGACCCAGTACTTC. Protein sequence: CASSYGLAERETQYF.

In its sample, this clonotype was seen a few times. The CDR3 nucleotides are TGCGCCAGCAGCCAGCAGGGGGCGAGTGGCTACACCTTC. It yields the protein CASSQQGASGYTF. The chain is built from TRBV4-1 and TRBJ1-2; 8 bases fit TRBD1. Germline CDR1 and CDR2: MGHRA and YSYEKL. The CDR3 extends over 13 amino acids. The ends lost 3 bases at V and 7 bases at J; junction bases unmatched: 4.

The rearrangement links TRBV15 to TRBJ2-5; D might be TRBD2 (5 bases). The length of the CDR3 is 13 residues. V shed 1 base and J shed 7 bases, with 10 bases lying between them. Germline values: CDR1 LNHNV, CDR2 YYDKDF (reference sequence). The CDR3 protein is CATSRANRGTQYF. The CDR3 DNA reads TGTGCCACCAGCAGAGCCAACCGGGGGACCCAGTACTTC. The complete variable domain, with remaining parts taken from reference TRBV15 and TRBJ2-5, reads DAMVIQNPRYQVTQFGKPVTLSCSQTLNHNVMYWYQQKSSQAPKLLFHYYDKDFNNEADTPDNFQSRRPNTSFCFLDIRSPGLGDTAMYLCATSRANRGTQYFGPGTRLLVL.

The V and J genes are TRBV6-2 or TRBV6-3 and TRBJ2-5; D uncertain. CDR1 is MNHEY, CDR2 SVGEGT, per germline. Trimming took 6 bases from V and 5 from J, leaving 13 bases between them. This CDR3 is 13 amino acids long. The CDR3: CASRNPPQETQYF. The CDR3 nucleotides read TGTGCCAGCAGGAACCCCCCGCAGGAGACCCAGTACTTC.